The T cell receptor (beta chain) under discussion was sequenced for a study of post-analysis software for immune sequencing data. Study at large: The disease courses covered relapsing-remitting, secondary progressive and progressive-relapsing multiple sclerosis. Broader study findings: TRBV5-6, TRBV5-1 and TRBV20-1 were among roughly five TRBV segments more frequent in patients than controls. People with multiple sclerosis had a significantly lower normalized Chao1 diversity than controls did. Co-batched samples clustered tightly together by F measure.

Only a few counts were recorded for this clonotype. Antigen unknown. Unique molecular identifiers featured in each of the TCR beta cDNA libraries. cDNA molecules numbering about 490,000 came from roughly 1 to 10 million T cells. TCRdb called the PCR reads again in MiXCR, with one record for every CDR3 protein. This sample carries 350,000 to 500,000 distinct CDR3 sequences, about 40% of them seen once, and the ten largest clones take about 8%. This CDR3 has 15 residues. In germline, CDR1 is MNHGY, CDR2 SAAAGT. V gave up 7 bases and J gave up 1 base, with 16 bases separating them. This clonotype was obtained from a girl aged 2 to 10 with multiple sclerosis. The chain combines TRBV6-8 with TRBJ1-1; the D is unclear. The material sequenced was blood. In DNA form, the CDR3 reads TGTGCCAGCAATTCTATCCCCAGCACGAACACTGAAGCTTTCTTT. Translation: CASNSIPSTNTEAFF.